This T cell receptor beta chain was retrieved from a study of response to subunit inactivated influenza vaccine. One entry per CDR3 protein results from TCRdb running MiXCR on the RT-PCR reads. Found here are around 600,000 distinct CDR3 sequences, about 10% of them singletons; the top ten hold approximately 10%. V was clipped by 6 bases and J by 4 bases; unmatched bases: 10. The germline gives CDR1 SNHLY, CDR2 FYNNEI. The CDR3 has 15 residues. This clonotype has a handful of counts. These same data were also listed under a study on T cells expressing NK-cell markers. That work states: For TCR beta, cDNA was produced by 5'RACE template switching with UMIs. In several experiments, sorting was restricted to alpha-beta TCR T cells by an anti-gamma-delta TCR antibody.

The clonotype comes from a man aged 45-65 years who received an inactivated influenza vaccine. Sequences were derived from PBMCs from blood, sampled on the day of vaccination. V gene TRBV2 combines with J gene TRBJ1-1; the match to TRBD1 covers 8 bases. The CDR3: CASRPRTGLGTEAFF. CDR3 nucleotide sequence: TGTGCCAGCAGGCCCCGGACAGGGTTGGGCACTGAAGCTTTCTTT.